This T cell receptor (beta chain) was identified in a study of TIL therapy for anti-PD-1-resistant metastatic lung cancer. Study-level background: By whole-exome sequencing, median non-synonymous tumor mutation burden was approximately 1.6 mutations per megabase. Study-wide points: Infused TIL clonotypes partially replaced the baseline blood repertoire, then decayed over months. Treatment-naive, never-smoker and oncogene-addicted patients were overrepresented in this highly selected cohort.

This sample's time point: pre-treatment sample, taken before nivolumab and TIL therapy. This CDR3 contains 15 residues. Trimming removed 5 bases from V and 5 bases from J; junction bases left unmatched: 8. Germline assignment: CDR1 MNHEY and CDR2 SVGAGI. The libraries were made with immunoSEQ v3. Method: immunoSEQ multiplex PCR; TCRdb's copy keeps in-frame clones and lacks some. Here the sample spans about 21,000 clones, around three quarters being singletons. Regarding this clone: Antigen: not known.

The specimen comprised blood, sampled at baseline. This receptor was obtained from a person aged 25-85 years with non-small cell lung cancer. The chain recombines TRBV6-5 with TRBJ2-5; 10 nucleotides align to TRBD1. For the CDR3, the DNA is TGTGCCAGCAGTCCCGGGACAGGGGTCGGGGAGACCCAGTACTTC. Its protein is CASSPGTGVGETQYF.